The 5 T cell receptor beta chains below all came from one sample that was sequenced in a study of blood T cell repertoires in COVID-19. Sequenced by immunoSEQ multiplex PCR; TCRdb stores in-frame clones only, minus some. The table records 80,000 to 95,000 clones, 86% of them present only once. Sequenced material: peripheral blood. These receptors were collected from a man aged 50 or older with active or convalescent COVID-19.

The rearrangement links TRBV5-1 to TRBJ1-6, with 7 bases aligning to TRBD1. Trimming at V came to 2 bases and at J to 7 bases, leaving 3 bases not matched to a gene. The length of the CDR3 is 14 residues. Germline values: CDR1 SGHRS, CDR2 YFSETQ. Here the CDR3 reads CASSFGQENSPLHF. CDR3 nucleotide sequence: TGCGCCAGCAGCTTCGGACAGGAGAATTCACCCCTCCACTTT.

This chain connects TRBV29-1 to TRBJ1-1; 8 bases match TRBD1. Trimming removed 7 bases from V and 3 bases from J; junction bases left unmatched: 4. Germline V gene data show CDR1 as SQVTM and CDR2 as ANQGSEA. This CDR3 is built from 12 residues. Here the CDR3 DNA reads TGCAGCGCATGGGACAGGTACACTGAAGCTTTCTTT. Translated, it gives CSAWDRYTEAFF.

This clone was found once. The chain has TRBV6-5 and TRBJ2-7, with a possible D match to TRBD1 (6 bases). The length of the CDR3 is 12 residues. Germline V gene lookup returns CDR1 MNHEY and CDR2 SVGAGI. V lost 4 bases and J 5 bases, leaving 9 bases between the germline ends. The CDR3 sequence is CASSFSGDEQYF. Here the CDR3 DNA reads TGTGCCAGCAGTTTTTCAGGGGACGAGCAGTACTTC.

CDR3 sequence (DNA): TGTGCCAGCTCAGTAGGGACTAGCGGACTTTTCTACGAGCAGTACTTC. It is translated as CASSVGTSGLFYEQYF. The rearrangement uses TRBV18 and TRBJ2-7, with TRBD2 identical over 11 bases. CDR1 KGHSH and CDR2 LQKENI come from the germline V gene. CDR3 size: 16 residues. Germline trimming cut 5 bases from V and 3 bases from J; bases unmatched to any gene: 9.

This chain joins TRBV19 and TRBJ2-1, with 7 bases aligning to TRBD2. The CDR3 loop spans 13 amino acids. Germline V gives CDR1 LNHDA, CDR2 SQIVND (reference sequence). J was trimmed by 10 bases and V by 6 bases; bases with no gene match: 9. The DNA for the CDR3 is TGTGCCAGTAGCCCCGGGCGGGAGCGGGAGCAGTTCTTC. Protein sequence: CASSPGREREQFF.